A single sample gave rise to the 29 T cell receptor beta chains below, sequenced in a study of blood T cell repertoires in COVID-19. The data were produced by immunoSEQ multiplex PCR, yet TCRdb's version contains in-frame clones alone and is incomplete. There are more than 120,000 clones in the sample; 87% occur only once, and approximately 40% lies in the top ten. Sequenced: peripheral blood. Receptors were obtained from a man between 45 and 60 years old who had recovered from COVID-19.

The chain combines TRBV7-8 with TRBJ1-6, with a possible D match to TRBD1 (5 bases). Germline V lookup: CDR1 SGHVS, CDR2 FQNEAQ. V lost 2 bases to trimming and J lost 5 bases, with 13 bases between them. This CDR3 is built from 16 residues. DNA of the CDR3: TGTGCCAGCAGCTTAAGGTGGGGCAGGGATAATTCACCCCTCCACTTT. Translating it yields CASSLRWGRDNSPLHF.

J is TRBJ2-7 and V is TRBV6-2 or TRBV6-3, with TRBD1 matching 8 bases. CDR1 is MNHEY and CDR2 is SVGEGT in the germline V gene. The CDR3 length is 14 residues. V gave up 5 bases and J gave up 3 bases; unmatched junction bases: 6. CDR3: CASSNPTGDYEQYF. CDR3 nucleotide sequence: TGTGCCAGCAGTAACCCGACAGGGGACTACGAGCAGTACTTC.

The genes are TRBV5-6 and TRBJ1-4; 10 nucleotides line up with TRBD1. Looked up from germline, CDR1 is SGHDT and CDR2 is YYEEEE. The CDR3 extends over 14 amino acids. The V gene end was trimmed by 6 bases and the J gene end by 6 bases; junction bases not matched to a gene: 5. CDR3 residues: CASNTGQGYEKLFF. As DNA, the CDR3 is TGTGCCAGCAATACGGGACAGGGGTATGAAAAACTGTTTTTT.

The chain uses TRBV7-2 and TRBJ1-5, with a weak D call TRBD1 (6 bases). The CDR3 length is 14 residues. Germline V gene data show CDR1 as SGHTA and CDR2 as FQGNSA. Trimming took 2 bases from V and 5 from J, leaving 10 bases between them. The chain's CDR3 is CASSLSRQDQPQHF. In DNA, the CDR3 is TGTGCCAGCAGCTTATCGAGACAGGATCAGCCCCAGCATTTT.

The CDR3 DNA follows: TGTGCCAGCAGTTACCGGTTCTCCTACGAGCAGTACTTC. This sequence encodes CASSYRFSYEQYF. The chain links TRBV6-5 to TRBJ2-7; D call uncertain. CDR1 and CDR2 from the germline V gene are MNHEY and SVGAGI. V shed 2 bases and J shed 0 bases, with 5 bases lying between them. This CDR3 contains 13 residues.

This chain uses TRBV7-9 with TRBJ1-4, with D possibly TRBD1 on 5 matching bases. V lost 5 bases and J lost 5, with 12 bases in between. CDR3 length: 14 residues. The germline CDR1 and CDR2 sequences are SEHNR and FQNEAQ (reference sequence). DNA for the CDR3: TGTGCCAGCAGCCGACGGGGGGGAAATGAAAAACTGTTTTTT. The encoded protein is CASSRRGGNEKLFF. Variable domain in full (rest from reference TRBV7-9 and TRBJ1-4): DTGVSQNPRHKITKRGQNVTFRCDPISEHNRLYWYRQTLGQGPEFLTYFQNEAQLEKSRLLSDRFSAERPKGSFSTLEIQRTEQGDSAMYLCASSRRGGNEKLFFGSGTQLSVL.

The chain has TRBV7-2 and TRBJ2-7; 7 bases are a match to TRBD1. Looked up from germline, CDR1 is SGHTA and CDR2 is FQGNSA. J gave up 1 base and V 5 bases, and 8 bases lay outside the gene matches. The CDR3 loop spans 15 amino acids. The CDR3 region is CASSRDRYTSYEQYF. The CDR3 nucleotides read TGTGCCAGCAGCCGGGACAGATATACTTCCTACGAGCAGTACTTC.

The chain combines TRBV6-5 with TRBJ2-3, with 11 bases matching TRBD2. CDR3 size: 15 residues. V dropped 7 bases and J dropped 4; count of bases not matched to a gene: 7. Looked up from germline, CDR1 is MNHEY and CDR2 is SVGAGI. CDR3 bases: TGTGCCAGCATCCCGGCTAGCGGGGGGTCAGATACGCAGTATTTT. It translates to CASIPASGGSDTQYF.

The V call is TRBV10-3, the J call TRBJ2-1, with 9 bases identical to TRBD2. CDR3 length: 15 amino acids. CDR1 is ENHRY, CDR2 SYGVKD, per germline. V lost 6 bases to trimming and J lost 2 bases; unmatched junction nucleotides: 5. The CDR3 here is CAIRPTSGTYNEQFF. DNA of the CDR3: TGTGCCATCAGACCGACTAGCGGAACCTACAATGAGCAGTTCTTC.

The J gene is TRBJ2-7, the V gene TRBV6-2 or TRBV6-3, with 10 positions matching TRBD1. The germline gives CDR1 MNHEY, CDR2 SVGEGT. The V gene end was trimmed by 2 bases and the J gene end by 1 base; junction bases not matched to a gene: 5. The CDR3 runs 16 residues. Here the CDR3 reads CASSYPLGQGSYEQYF. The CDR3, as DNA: TGTGCCAGCAGTTACCCCCTGGGACAGGGGTCCTACGAGCAGTACTTC.

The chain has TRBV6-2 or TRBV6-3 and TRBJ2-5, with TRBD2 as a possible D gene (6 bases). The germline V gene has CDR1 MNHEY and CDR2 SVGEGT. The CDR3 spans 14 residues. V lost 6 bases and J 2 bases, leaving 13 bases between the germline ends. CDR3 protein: CASSRTNWQETQYF. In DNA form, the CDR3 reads TGTGCCAGCAGCCGGACTAACTGGCAAGAGACCCAGTACTTC.

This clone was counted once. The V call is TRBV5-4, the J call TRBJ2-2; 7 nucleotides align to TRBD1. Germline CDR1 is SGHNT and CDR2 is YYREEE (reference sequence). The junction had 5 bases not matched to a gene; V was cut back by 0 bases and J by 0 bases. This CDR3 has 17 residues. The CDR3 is CASSLGQGPSNTGELFF. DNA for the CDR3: TGTGCCAGCAGCTTGGGACAGGGACCTTCGAACACCGGGGAGCTGTTTTTT. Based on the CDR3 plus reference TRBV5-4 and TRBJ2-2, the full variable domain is ETGVTQSPTHLIKTRGQQVTLRCSSQSGHNTVSWYQQALGQGPQFIFQYYREEENGRGNFPPRFSGLQFPNYSSELNVNALELDDSALYLCASSLGQGPSNTGELFFGEGSRLTVL.

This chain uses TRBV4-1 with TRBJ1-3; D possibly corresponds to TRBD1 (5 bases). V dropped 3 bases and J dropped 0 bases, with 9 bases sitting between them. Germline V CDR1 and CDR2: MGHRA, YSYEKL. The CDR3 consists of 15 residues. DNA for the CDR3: TGCGCCAGCAGCCATACGACAGCCTCTGGAAACACCATATATTTT. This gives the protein CASSHTTASGNTIYF.

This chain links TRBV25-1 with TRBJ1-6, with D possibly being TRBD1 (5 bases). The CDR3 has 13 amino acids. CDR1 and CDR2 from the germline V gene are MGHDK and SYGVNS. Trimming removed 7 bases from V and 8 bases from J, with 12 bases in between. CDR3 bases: TGTGCCAGCACCGGCAGGGATCATTCACCCCTCCACTTT. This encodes CASTGRDHSPLHF.

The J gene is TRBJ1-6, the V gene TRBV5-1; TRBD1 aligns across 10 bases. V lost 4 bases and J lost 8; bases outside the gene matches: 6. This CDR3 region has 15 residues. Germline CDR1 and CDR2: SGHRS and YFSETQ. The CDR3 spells CASSPTTGGDSPLHF. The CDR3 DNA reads TGCGCCAGCAGCCCGACGACAGGGGGCGATTCACCCCTCCACTTT.

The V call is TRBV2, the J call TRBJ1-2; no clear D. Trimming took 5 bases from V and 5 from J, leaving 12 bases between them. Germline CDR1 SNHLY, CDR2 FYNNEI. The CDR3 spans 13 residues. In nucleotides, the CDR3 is TGTGCCAGCAGTACTACGCCGTCATATGGCTACACCTTC. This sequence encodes CASSTTPSYGYTF.

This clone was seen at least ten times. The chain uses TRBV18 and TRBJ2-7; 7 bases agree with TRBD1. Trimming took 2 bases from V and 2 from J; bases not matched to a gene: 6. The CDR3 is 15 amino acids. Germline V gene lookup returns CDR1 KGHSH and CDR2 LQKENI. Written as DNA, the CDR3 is TGTGCCAGCTCACCAATACAGGGGAGTCCCTACGAGCAGTACTTC. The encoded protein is CASSPIQGSPYEQYF.

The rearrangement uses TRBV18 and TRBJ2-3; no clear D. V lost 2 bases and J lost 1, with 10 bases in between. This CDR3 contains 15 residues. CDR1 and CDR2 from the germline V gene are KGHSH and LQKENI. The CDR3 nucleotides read TGTGCCAGCTCACCAAACAGCCCAGGCACAGATACGCAGTATTTT. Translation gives CASSPNSPGTDTQYF.

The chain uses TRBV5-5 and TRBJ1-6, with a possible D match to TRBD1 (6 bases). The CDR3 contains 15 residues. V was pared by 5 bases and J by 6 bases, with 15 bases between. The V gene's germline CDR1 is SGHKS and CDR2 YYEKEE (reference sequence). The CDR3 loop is CASSLRGGSNSPLHF. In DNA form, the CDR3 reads TGTGCCAGCAGTTTACGGGGGGGCTCTAATTCACCCCTCCACTTT.

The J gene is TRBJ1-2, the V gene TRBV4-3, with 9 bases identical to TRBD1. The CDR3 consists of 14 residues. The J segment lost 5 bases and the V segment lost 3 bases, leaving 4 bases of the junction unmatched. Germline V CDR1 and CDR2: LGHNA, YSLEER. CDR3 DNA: TGCGCCAGCAGCCAGGACAGGGGCGAATATGGCTACACCTTC. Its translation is CASSQDRGEYGYTF.

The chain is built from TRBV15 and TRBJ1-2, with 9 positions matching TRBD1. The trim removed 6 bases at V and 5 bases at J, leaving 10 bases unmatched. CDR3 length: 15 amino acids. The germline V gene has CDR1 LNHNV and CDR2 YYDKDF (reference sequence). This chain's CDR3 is CATSDPGQGAYGYTF. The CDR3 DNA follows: TGTGCCACCAGTGACCCGGGACAGGGAGCTTATGGCTACACCTTC.

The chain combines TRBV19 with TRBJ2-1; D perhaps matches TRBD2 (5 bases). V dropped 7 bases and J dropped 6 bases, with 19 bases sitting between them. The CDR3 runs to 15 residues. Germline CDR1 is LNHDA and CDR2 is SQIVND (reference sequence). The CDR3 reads CASIGHGVSINEQFF. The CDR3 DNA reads TGTGCCAGTATAGGGCACGGGGTTTCGATCAATGAGCAGTTCTTC. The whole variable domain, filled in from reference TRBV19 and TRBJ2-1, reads DGGITQSPKYLFRKEGQNVTLSCEQNLNHDAMYWYRQDPGQGLRLIYYSQIVNDFQKGDIAEGYSVSREKKESFPLTVTSAQKNPTAFYLCASIGHGVSINEQFFGPGTRLTVL.

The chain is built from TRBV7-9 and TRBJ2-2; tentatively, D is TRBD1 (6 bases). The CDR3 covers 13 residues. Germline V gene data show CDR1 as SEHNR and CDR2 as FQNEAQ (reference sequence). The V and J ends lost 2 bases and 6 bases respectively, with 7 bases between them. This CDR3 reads CASSLPGAGELFF. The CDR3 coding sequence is TGTGCCAGCAGCTTACCAGGGGCCGGGGAGCTGTTTTTT.

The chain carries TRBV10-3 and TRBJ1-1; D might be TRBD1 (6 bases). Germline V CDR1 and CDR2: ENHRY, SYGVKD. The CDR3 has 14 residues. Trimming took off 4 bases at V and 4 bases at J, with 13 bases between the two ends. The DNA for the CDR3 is TGTGCCATCAGTGGGACAGACGTGGGCACTGAAGCTTTCTTT. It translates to CAISGTDVGTEAFF.

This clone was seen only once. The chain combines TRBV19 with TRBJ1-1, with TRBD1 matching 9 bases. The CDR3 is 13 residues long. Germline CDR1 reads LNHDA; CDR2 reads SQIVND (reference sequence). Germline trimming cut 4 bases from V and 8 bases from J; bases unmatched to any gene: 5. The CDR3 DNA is TGTGCCAGTAGTACCCGGGACAGGGACGAAGCTTTCTTT. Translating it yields CASSTRDRDEAFF.

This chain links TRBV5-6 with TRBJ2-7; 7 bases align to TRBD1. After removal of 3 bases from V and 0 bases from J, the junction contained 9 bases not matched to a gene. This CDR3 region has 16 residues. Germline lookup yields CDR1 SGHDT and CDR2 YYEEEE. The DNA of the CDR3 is TGTGCCAGCAGCTCCCTTAGCAGGGGGAACTCCTACGAGCAGTACTTC. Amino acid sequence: CASSSLSRGNSYEQYF.

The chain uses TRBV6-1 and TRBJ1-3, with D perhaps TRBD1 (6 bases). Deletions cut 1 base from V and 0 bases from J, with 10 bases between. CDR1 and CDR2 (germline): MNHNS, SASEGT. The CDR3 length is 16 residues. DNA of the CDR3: TGTGCCAGCAGTGAAGGCAGGACAGTCTCTGGAAACACCATATATTTT. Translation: CASSEGRTVSGNTIYF.

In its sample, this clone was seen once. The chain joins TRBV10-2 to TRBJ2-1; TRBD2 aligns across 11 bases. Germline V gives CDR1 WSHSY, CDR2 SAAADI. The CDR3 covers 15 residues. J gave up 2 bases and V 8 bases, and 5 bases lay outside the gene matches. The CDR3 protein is CASGVAGGPYNEQFF. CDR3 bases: TGCGCCAGCGGAGTAGCGGGGGGGCCCTACAATGAGCAGTTCTTC.

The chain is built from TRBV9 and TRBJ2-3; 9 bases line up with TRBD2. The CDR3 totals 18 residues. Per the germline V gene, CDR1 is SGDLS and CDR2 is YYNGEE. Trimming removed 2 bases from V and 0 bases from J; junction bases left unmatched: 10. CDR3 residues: CASSVMAGGKFSTDTQYF. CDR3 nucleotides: TGTGCCAGCAGCGTTATGGCGGGGGGGAAATTTAGCACAGATACGCAGTATTTT. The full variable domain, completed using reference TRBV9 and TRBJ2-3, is DSGVTQTPKHLITATGQRVTLRCSPRSGDLSVYWYQQSLDQGLQFLIQYYNGEERAKGNILERFSAQQFPDLHSELNLSSLELGDSALYFCASSVMAGGKFSTDTQYFGPGTRLTVL.